These T cell receptor beta chains were read from a single sample in a study of identical twins. TCRdb re-called the 5' RACE reads through MiXCR, storing one row per CDR3 protein. The table has around 1.7 million distinct CDR3 sequences, around a third seen once. The specimen was cord blood. These receptors were taken from a newborn girl in good health. Each CDR3 is given with its conserved first and last residue. Fields, in order: V gene, J gene, D gene, clone size, CDR3 protein, CDR3 DNA. A D gene is named only where the DNA matches it firmly. A clone size is listed for some rows: how often the clone was seen (once, few, many), or a class if it is expanded.

V gene: TRBV5-1; J gene: TRBJ1-5; D gene: -; clone size: few; CDR3 protein: CASSLGGGLSNQPQHF; CDR3 DNA: TGCGCCAGCAGCTTGGGAGGGGGTCTTAGCAATCAGCCCCAGCATTTT
V gene: TRBV7-2; J gene: TRBJ2-3; D gene: TRBD2; clone size: -; CDR3 protein: CASSFSTGLRTDTQYF; CDR3 DNA: TGTGCCAGCAGCTTTAGCACGGGACTAAGGACAGATACGCAGTATTTT
V gene: TRBV12-3/TRBV12-4; J gene: TRBJ1-2; D gene: -; clone size: many; CDR3 protein: CASSLDPGLDYGYTF; CDR3 DNA: TGTGCCAGCAGTTTAGACCCGGGGCTAGACTATGGCTACACCTTC
V gene: TRBV5-1; J gene: TRBJ1-1; D gene: -; clone size: few; CDR3 protein: CASSPWGPYTEAFF; CDR3 DNA: TGCGCCAGCAGCCCATGGGGGCCGTACACTGAAGCTTTCTTT
V gene: TRBV4-1; J gene: TRBJ2-3; D gene: TRBD2; clone size: -; CDR3 protein: CASSSWTSGRVTSTDTQYF; CDR3 DNA: TGCGCCAGCAGCTCCTGGACTAGCGGGAGGGTTACTAGCACAGATACGCAGTATTTT
V gene: TRBV10-3; J gene: TRBJ1-1; D gene: -; clone size: few; CDR3 protein: CAISEVGMNTEAFF; CDR3 DNA: TGTGCCATCAGTGAGGTGGGTATGAACACTGAAGCTTTCTTT
V gene: TRBV29-1; J gene: TRBJ1-4; D gene: TRBD1; clone size: few; CDR3 protein: CSVEEVTGSGKLFF; CDR3 DNA: TGCAGCGTTGAAGAAGTGACAGGGTCGGGAAAACTGTTTTTT
V gene: TRBV19; J gene: TRBJ1-1; D gene: -; clone size: few; CDR3 protein: CASSPGAGNTEAFF; CDR3 DNA: TGTGCCAGTAGCCCCGGGGCAGGGAACACTGAAGCTTTCTTT
V gene: TRBV29-1; J gene: TRBJ2-5; D gene: -; clone size: few; CDR3 protein: CSGDLGRTQETQYF; CDR3 DNA: TGCAGCGGCGACCTGGGACGGACCCAAGAGACCCAGTACTTC
V gene: TRBV20-1; J gene: TRBJ2-5; D gene: -; clone size: -; CDR3 protein: CSARDTAEGTETQYF; CDR3 DNA: TGCAGTGCTAGAGATACAGCGGAAGGCACAGAGACCCAGTACTTC
V gene: TRBV12-3/TRBV12-4; J gene: TRBJ2-5; D gene: -; clone size: -; CDR3 protein: CASAAGETQYF; CDR3 DNA: TGTGCCAGCGCGGCGGGGGAGACCCAGTACTTC
V gene: TRBV6-1; J gene: TRBJ1-5; D gene: -; clone size: -; CDR3 protein: CASSVRQVGQPQHF; CDR3 DNA: TGTGCCAGCAGTGTACGACAGGTTGGACAGCCCCAGCATTTT
V gene: TRBV3-1; J gene: TRBJ2-1; D gene: TRBD2; clone size: -; CDR3 protein: CASSPGVAGGSIYNEQFF; CDR3 DNA: TGTGCCAGCAGCCCGGGGGTAGCGGGGGGTTCTATCTACAATGAGCAGTTCTTC
V gene: TRBV20-1; J gene: TRBJ2-7; D gene: TRBD2; clone size: once; CDR3 protein: CSATFLDGGSYEQYF; CDR3 DNA: TGCAGTGCTACATTCCTTGACGGGGGGAGCTACGAGCAGTACTTC
V gene: TRBV20-1; J gene: TRBJ2-3; D gene: -; clone size: -; CDR3 protein: CSARLPASEQYF; CDR3 DNA: TGCAGTGCTAGGCTTCCGGCCTCGGAGCAGTATTTT
V gene: TRBV7-9; J gene: TRBJ2-7; D gene: -; clone size: few; CDR3 protein: CASSSGDISYEQYF; CDR3 DNA: TGTGCCAGCAGCTCCGGGGACATTTCCTACGAGCAGTACTTC
V gene: TRBV20-1; J gene: TRBJ2-7; D gene: -; clone size: many; CDR3 protein: CSARDPYEQYF; CDR3 DNA: TGCAGTGCTAGAGATCCCTACGAGCAGTACTTC
V gene: TRBV10-2; J gene: TRBJ2-4; D gene: TRBD2; clone size: few; CDR3 protein: CASSESRGLAGGKNIQYF; CDR3 DNA: TGCGCCAGCAGTGAGTCGCGGGGACTAGCGGGGGGGAAAAACATTCAGTACTTC
V gene: TRBV20-1; J gene: TRBJ1-6; D gene: -; clone size: -; CDR3 protein: CSAPNDRTGSPLHF; CDR3 DNA: TGCAGTGCCCCAAACGACAGGACCGGTTCACCCCTCCACTTT
V gene: TRBV27; J gene: TRBJ2-7; D gene: TRBD2; clone size: few; CDR3 protein: CASSFFPPEAGSYEQYF; CDR3 DNA: TGTGCCAGCAGTTTCTTCCCTCCGGAAGCGGGATCCTACGAGCAGTACTTC
V gene: TRBV7-8; J gene: TRBJ2-3; D gene: TRBD2; clone size: -; CDR3 protein: CASSLKERDYSYF; CDR3 DNA: TGTGCCAGCAGCCTCAAGGAGCGGGACTATTCGTATTTT
V gene: TRBV29-1; J gene: TRBJ1-4; D gene: TRBD1; clone size: few; CDR3 protein: CSILTGNEKLFF; CDR3 DNA: TGCAGCATACTGACAGGGAATGAAAAACTGTTTTTT
V gene: TRBV4-1; J gene: TRBJ2-1; D gene: -; clone size: few; CDR3 protein: CASSQKLVSYNEQFF; CDR3 DNA: TGCGCCAGCAGCCAAAAACTAGTCTCCTACAATGAGCAGTTCTTC
V gene: TRBV20-1; J gene: TRBJ2-7; D gene: TRBD1; clone size: -; CDR3 protein: CSATYRGYSYEQYF; CDR3 DNA: TGCAGTGCCACATACAGGGGCTACTCCTACGAGCAGTACTTC
V gene: TRBV2; J gene: TRBJ1-1; D gene: -; clone size: -; CDR3 protein: CASDQQGLSNEAFF; CDR3 DNA: TGTGCCAGCGACCAACAGGGACTTTCTAATGAAGCTTTCTTT
V gene: TRBV10-3; J gene: TRBJ2-3; D gene: TRBD2; clone size: -; CDR3 protein: CAARLAGTDTQYF; CDR3 DNA: TGTGCCGCCCGACTAGCGGGCACAGATACGCAGTATTTT
V gene: TRBV2; J gene: TRBJ1-5; D gene: -; clone size: -; CDR3 protein: CASSVRDLRNQPQHF; CDR3 DNA: TGTGCCAGCAGTGTCAGGGACCTGCGAAATCAGCCCCAGCATTTT
V gene: TRBV20-1; J gene: TRBJ1-2; D gene: TRBD1; clone size: -; CDR3 protein: CSATLTGDTNYGYTF; CDR3 DNA: TGCAGTGCTACCCTGACAGGGGATACTAACTATGGCTACACCTTC
V gene: TRBV7-9; J gene: TRBJ2-5; D gene: -; clone size: -; CDR3 protein: CASSLLGQIQETQYF; CDR3 DNA: TGTGCCAGCAGCTTATTAGGACAGATACAAGAGACCCAGTACTTC
V gene: TRBV5-1; J gene: TRBJ2-1; D gene: TRBD2; clone size: -; CDR3 protein: CASSLTAGGSYNEQFF; CDR3 DNA: TGCGCCAGCAGCTTGACGGCGGGAGGGTCCTACAATGAGCAGTTCTTC
V gene: TRBV25-1; J gene: TRBJ1-4; D gene: -; clone size: few; CDR3 protein: CASSEKRAPLGKLFF; CDR3 DNA: TGTGCCAGCAGTGAAAAAAGGGCTCCCTTGGGGAAACTGTTTTTT
V gene: TRBV6-6; J gene: TRBJ1-2; D gene: -; clone size: -; CDR3 protein: CASSFAPLGLGVGGYTF; CDR3 DNA: TGTGCCAGCAGCTTTGCCCCCCTAGGACTCGGGGTGGGGGGCTACACCTTC
V gene: TRBV5-1; J gene: TRBJ2-3; D gene: -; clone size: -; CDR3 protein: CASSPHRTDTQYF; CDR3 DNA: TGCGCCAGCAGCCCCCATAGGACAGATACGCAGTATTTT
V gene: TRBV20-1; J gene: TRBJ2-2; D gene: TRBD2; clone size: -; CDR3 protein: CSARSGRGTGELFF; CDR3 DNA: TGCAGTGCTAGAAGCGGGAGGGGCACCGGGGAGCTGTTTTTT
V gene: TRBV21-1; J gene: TRBJ1-4; D gene: -; clone size: few; CDR3 protein: CASSKATTPTTNEKLFF; CDR3 DNA: TGTGCCAGCAGCAAAGCGACGACACCGACAACTAATGAAAAACTGTTTTTT
V gene: TRBV6-5; J gene: TRBJ1-2; D gene: TRBD1; clone size: -; CDR3 protein: CASSRTGWNGYTF; CDR3 DNA: TGTGCCAGCAGTCGGACAGGTTGGAATGGCTACACCTTC
V gene: TRBV7-9; J gene: TRBJ1-4; D gene: TRBD1; clone size: -; CDR3 protein: CASSLAVGTGSATNEKLFF; CDR3 DNA: TGTGCCAGCAGCTTAGCAGTAGGGACAGGATCCGCAACTAATGAAAAACTGTTTTTT
V gene: TRBV7-9; J gene: TRBJ2-1; D gene: -; clone size: -; CDR3 protein: CASSEGLLEQFF; CDR3 DNA: TGTGCCAGCAGCGAGGGGCTGTTAGAGCAGTTCTTC
V gene: TRBV3-1; J gene: TRBJ2-3; D gene: -; clone size: few; CDR3 protein: CASSQEGRFSTDTQYF; CDR3 DNA: TGTGCCAGCAGCCAAGAAGGCCGGTTTAGCACAGATACGCAGTATTTT
V gene: TRBV20-1; J gene: TRBJ1-1; D gene: -; clone size: -; CDR3 protein: CSARQGGERAFF; CDR3 DNA: TGCAGTGCTAGACAGGGTGGTGAACGAGCTTTCTTT
V gene: TRBV30; J gene: TRBJ2-7; D gene: -; clone size: -; CDR3 protein: CAWSVPFLNEQYF; CDR3 DNA: TGTGCCTGGAGTGTACCGTTTTTGAATGAGCAGTACTTC
V gene: TRBV20-1; J gene: TRBJ2-3; D gene: -; clone size: few; CDR3 protein: CSARDSPSTDTQYF; CDR3 DNA: TGCAGTGCTAGAGACTCCCCTAGCACAGATACGCAGTATTTT
V gene: TRBV4-2; J gene: TRBJ2-7; D gene: -; clone size: -; CDR3 protein: CACSQGRDPGYEQYF; CDR3 DNA: TGTGCCTGCAGCCAAGGTCGAGACCCAGGCTACGAGCAGTACTTC
V gene: TRBV7-2; J gene: TRBJ2-4; D gene: TRBD2; clone size: few; CDR3 protein: CASSSWTSGAQYF; CDR3 DNA: TGTGCCAGCAGCTCCTGGACTAGCGGAGCGCAGTACTTC
V gene: TRBV2; J gene: TRBJ1-4; D gene: -; clone size: many; CDR3 protein: CASSARALYNEKLFF; CDR3 DNA: TGTGCCAGCAGTGCGAGGGCCCTCTACAATGAAAAACTGTTTTTT
V gene: TRBV20-1; J gene: TRBJ2-7; D gene: -; clone size: -; CDR3 protein: CSARGIHLPYEQYF; CDR3 DNA: TGCAGTGCTAGAGGCATCCACCTCCCATACGAGCAGTACTTC
V gene: TRBV20-1; J gene: TRBJ2-3; D gene: TRBD2; clone size: -; CDR3 protein: CSASGTSGRYHTQYF; CDR3 DNA: TGCAGTGCTAGCGGGACTAGCGGGAGGTATCATACGCAGTATTTT
V gene: TRBV20-1; J gene: TRBJ2-7; D gene: -; clone size: -; CDR3 protein: CSARDISPASYEQYF; CDR3 DNA: TGCAGTGCTAGAGACATATCCCCCGCCTCCTACGAGCAGTACTTC
V gene: TRBV2; J gene: TRBJ1-1; D gene: -; clone size: -; CDR3 protein: CASVGEGTEAFF; CDR3 DNA: TGTGCCAGCGTGGGAGAGGGCACTGAAGCTTTCTTT
V gene: TRBV28; J gene: TRBJ2-7; D gene: -; clone size: few; CDR3 protein: CASTVTGTSYEQYF; CDR3 DNA: TGTGCCAGCACTGTCACAGGGACCTCCTACGAGCAGTACTTC
V gene: TRBV20-1; J gene: TRBJ1-2; D gene: -; clone size: -; CDR3 protein: CSASEGSNYGYTF; CDR3 DNA: TGCAGTGCGAGCGAGGGTTCTAACTATGGCTACACCTTC